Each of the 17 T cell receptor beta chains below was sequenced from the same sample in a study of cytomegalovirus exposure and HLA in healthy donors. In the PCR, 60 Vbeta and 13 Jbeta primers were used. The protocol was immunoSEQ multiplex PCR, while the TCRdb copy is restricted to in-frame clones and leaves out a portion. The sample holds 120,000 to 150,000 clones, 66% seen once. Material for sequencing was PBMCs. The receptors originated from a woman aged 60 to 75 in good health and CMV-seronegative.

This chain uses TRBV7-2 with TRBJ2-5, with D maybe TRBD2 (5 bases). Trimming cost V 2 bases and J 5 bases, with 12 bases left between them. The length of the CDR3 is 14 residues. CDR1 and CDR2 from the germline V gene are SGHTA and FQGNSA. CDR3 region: CASSLIGQRETQYF. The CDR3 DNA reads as TGTGCCAGCAGCTTAATTGGGCAGCGGGAGACCCAGTACTTC. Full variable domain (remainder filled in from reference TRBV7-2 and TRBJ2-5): GAGVSQSPSNKVTEKGKDVELRCDPISGHTALYWYRQSLGQGLEFLIYFQGNSAPDKSGLPSDRFSAERTGGSVSTLTIQRTQQEDSAVYLCASSLIGQRETQYFGPGTRLLVL.

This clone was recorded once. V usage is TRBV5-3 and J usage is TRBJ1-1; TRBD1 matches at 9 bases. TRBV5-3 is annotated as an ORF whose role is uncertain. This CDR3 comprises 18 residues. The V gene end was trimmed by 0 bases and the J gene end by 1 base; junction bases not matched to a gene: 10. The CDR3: CARSLAMDRGQWNTEAFF. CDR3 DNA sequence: TGTGCCAGAAGCTTGGCCATGGACAGGGGTCAGTGGAACACTGAAGCTTTCTTT.

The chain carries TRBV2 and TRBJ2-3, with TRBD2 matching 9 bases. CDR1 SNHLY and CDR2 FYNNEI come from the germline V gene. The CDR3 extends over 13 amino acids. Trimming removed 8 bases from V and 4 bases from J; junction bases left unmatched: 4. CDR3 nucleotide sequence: TGTGCCAGCGGCTCTAGCGGGGCAGATACGCAGTATTTT. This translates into CASGSSGADTQYF.

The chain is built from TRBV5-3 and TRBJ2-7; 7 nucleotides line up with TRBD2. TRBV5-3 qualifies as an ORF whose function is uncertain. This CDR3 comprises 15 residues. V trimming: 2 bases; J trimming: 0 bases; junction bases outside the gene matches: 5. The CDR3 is CARSFTLAASYEQYF. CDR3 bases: TGTGCCAGAAGCTTTACCCTAGCGGCCTCCTACGAGCAGTACTTC.

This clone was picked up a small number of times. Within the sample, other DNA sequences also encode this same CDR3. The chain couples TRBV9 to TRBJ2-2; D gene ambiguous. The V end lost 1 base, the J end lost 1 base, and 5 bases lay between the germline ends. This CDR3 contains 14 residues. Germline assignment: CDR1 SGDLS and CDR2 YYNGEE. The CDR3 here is CASSVTGNTGELFF. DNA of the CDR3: TGTGCCAGCAGCGTAACCGGGAACACCGGGGAGCTGTTTTTT.

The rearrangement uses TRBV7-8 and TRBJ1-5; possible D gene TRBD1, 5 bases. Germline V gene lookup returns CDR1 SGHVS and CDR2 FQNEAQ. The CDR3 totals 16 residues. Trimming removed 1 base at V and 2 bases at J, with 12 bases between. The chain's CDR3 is CASSLGGGVGNQPQHF. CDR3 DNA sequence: TGTGCCAGCAGCTTAGGTGGAGGGGTCGGCAATCAGCCCCAGCATTTT.

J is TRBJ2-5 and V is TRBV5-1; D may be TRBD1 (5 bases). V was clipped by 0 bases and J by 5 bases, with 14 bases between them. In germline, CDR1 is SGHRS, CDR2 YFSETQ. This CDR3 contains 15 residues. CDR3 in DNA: TGCGCCAGCAGCTTGGCCCAGGGCAGTCGGGAGACCCAGTACTTC. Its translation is CASSLAQGSRETQYF.

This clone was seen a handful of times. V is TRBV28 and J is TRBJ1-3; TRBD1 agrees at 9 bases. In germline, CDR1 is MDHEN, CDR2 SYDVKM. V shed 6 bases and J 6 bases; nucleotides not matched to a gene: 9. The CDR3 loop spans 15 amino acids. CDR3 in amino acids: CASSPGTGFVNTIYF. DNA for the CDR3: TGTGCCAGCAGCCCAGGGACAGGGTTTGTAAACACCATATATTTT.

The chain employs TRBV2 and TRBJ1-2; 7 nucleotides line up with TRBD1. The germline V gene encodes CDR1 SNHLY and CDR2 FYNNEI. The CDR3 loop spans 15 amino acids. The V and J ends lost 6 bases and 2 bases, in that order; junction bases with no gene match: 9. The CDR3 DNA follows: TGTGCCAGCAGCAGGGACAGCTCGAAAAACTATGGCTACACCTTC. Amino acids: CASSRDSSKNYGYTF.

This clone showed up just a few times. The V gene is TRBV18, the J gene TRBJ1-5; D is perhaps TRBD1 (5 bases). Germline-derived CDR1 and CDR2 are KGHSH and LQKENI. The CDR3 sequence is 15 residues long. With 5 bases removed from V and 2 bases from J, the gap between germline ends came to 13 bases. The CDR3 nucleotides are TGTGCCAGCTCATCCCGAGGGGAGGGCAATCAGCCCCAGCATTTT. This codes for CASSSRGEGNQPQHF.

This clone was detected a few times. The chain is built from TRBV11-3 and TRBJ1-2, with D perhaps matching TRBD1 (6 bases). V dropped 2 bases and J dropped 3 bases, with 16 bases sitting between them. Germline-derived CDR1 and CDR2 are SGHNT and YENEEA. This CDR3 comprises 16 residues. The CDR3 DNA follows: TGTGCCAGCAGCTTATTTAGCGGGGGCTGGTACTATGGCTACACCTTC. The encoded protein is CASSLFSGGWYYGYTF.

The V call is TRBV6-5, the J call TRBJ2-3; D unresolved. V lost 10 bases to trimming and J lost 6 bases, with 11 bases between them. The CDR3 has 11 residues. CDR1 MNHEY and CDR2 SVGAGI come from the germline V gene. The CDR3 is CATHEADTQYF. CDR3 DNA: TGTGCCACCCACGAGGCGGATACGCAGTATTTT.

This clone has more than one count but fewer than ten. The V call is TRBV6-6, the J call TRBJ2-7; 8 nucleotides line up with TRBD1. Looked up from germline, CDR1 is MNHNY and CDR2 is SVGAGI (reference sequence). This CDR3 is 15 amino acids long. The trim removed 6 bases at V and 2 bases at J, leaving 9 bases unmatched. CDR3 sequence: CASRGATGAPYEQYF. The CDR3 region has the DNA TGTGCCAGCAGGGGTGCGACAGGGGCCCCCTACGAGCAGTACTTC.

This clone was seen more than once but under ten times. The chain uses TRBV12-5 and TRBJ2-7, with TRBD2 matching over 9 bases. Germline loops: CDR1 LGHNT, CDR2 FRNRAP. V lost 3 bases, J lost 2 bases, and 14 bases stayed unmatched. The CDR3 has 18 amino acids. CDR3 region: CASGFQKSSGTSPYEQYF. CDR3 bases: TGTGCTAGTGGTTTCCAGAAGTCCTCGGGGACTAGCCCCTACGAGCAGTACTTC.

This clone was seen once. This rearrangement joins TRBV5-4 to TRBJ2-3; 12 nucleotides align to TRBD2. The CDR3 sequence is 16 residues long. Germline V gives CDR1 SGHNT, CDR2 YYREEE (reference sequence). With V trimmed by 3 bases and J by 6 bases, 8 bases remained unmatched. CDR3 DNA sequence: TGTGCCAGCAGCTCGACTAGCGGGGGACCAGCGGATACGCAGTATTTT. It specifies CASSSTSGGPADTQYF.

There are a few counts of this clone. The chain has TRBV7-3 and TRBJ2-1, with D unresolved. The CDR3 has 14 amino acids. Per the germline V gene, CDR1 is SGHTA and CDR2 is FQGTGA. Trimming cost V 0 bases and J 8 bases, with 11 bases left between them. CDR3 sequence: CASSLTNVRDEQFF. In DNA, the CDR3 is TGTGCCAGCAGCTTAACCAATGTACGCGATGAGCAGTTCTTC.

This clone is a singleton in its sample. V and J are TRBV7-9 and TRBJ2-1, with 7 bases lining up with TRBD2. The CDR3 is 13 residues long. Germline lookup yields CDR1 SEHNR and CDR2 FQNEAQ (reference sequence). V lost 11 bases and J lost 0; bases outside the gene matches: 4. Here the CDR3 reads CAPRENSYNEQFF. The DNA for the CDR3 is TGTGCCCCGCGGGAGAACTCCTACAATGAGCAGTTCTTC.